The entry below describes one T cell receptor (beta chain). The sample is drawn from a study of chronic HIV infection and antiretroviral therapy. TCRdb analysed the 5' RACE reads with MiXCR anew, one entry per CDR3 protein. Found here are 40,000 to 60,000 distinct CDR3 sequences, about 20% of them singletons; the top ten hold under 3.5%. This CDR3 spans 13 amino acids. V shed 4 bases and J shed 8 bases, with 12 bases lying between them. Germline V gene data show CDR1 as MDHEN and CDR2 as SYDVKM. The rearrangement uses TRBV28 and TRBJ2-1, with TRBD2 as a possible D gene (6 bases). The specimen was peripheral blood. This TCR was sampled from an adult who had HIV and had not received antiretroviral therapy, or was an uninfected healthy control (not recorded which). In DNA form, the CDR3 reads TGTGCCAGCAGTTCGGGAGTAGGAGATGAGCAGTTCTTC. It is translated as CASSSGVGDEQFF.